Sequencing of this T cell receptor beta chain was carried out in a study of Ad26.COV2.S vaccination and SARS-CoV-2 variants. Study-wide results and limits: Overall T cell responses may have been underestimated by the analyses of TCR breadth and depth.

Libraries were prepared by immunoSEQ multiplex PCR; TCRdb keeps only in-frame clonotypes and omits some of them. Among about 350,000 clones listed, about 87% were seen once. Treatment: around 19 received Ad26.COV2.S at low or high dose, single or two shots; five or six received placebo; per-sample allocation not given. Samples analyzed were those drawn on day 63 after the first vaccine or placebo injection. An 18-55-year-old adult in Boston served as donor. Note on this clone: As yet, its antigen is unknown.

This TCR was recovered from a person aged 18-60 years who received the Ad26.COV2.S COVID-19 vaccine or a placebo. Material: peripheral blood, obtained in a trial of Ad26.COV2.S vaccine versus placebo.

The chain's CDR3 is CASRGQANYGYTF. In DNA form, the CDR3 reads TGTGCCAGTCGTGGACAGGCTAACTATGGCTACACCTTC. This sequence joins TRBV19 and TRBJ1-2; TRBD1 agrees at 7 bases. Germline loops: CDR1 LNHDA, CDR2 SQIVND (reference sequence). V dropped 8 bases and J dropped 0; count of bases not matched to a gene: 3. The CDR3 consists of 13 residues.